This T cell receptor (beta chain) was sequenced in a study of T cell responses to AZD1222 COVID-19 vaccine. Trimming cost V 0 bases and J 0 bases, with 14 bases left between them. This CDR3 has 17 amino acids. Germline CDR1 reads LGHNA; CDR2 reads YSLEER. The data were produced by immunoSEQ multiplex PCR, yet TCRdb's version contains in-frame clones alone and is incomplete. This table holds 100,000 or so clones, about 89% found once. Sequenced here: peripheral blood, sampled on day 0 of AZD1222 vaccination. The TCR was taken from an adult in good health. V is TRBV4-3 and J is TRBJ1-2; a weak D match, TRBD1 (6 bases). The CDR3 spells CASSQEFRQAPNYGYTF. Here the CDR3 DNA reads TGCGCCAGCAGCCAAGAGTTTAGACAGGCCCCTAACTATGGCTACACCTTC.